These T cell receptor beta chains were read from a single sample in a study of PD-1 blockade in classical Hodgkin lymphoma. The assay was immunoSEQ multiplex PCR, and TCRdb's table has in-frame clones only and misses some. The data show 26,000 or so clones, approximately 67% seen once. The sequenced sample was peripheral blood mononuclear cells (PBMCs), obtained before the second cycle of nivolumab. Receptors were obtained from a human donor with classical Hodgkin lymphoma. Both conserved end residues are part of each CDR3. Fields, in order: J gene, clone size, V gene, CDR3 length, D gene, CDR3 protein, CDR3 DNA. A D gene is named only where the DNA matches it firmly. Clone size is not always given. Where it is, it says once, few, many or a class for expanded clones.

>TRBJ1-2|-|TRBV10-3|13|-
CAARQEANYGYTF
TGTGCCGCCAGACAGGAAGCTAACTATGGCTACACCTTC
>TRBJ2-6|-|TRBV5-1|15|-
CASSLEGVGANVLTF
TGCGCCAGCAGCTTGGAGGGTGTCGGGGCCAACGTCCTGACTTTC
>TRBJ2-1|-|TRBV4-2|16|-
CASSRGTGQFYNEQFF
TGTGCCAGCAGCCGGGGAACAGGACAGTTTTACAATGAGCAGTTCTTC
>TRBJ2-5|-|TRBV29-1|13|TRBD2
CSGLTSGQETQYF
TGCAGCGGCCTCACTAGCGGCCAAGAGACCCAGTACTTC
>TRBJ2-7|-|TRBV7-2|14|-
CASSLDGAVAEQYF
TGTGCCAGCAGCTTAGACGGGGCCGTGGCTGAGCAGTACTTC
>TRBJ2-3|few|TRBV7-2|18|-
CASSFISGTEGGMGTQYF
TGTGCCAGCAGCTTCATCTCCGGGACGGAGGGGGGGATGGGTACGCAGTATTTT
>TRBJ1-5|few|TRBV28|15|TRBD1
CASSFPGQGIQPQHF
TGTGCCAGCAGTTTCCCGGGACAGGGGATTCAGCCCCAGCATTTT
>TRBJ2-7|many|TRBV5-1|15|-
CASSLNGQLSYEQYF
TGCGCCAGCAGCTTGAACGGCCAACTCTCCTACGAGCAGTACTTC
>TRBJ2-5|few|TRBV10-1|13|TRBD2
CASSGLAGGTQYF
TGCGCCAGCAGCGGACTAGCGGGGGGGACCCAGTACTTC
>TRBJ2-1|-|TRBV16|15|-
CASSQSANPYNEQFF
TGTGCCAGCAGCCAATCGGCCAACCCCTACAATGAGCAGTTCTTC
>TRBJ2-5|-|TRBV18|14|-
CASSPLWGRETQYF
TGTGCCAGCTCACCCTTATGGGGCCGAGAGACCCAGTACTTC
>TRBJ1-2|medium-sized|TRBV6-6|13|-
CASSYEGDYGYTF
TGTGCCAGCAGTTACGAGGGGGACTATGGCTACACCTTC
>TRBJ2-6|-|TRBV5-4|17|-
CASSFEPRISGANVLTF
TGTGCCAGCAGCTTCGAGCCACGGATCTCTGGGGCCAACGTCCTGACTTTC
>TRBJ2-3|few|TRBV6-4|15|TRBD2
CASSPGLAGTDTQYF
TGTGCCAGCAGTCCCGGACTAGCGGGAACAGATACGCAGTATTTT
>TRBJ2-5|-|TRBV5-6|16|-
CASSSLVTGIQETQYF
TGTGCCAGCAGCTCTCTCGTGACCGGAATTCAAGAGACCCAGTACTTC
>TRBJ2-7|-|TRBV29-1|12|TRBD1
CSVGQGGDEQYF
TGCAGCGTGGGACAGGGAGGCGACGAGCAGTACTTC
>TRBJ1-3|few|TRBV28|18|TRBD1
CASSLLGTAGNSGNTIYF
TGTGCCAGCAGTTTATTAGGGACAGCAGGAAACTCTGGAAACACCATATATTTT
>TRBJ2-1|-|TRBV7-2|16|TRBD2
CASSYAGTSGRNEQFF
TGTGCCAGCAGCTACGCCGGGACTAGCGGGAGGAATGAGCAGTTCTTC
>TRBJ1-5|-|TRBV6-5|15|-
CASSLVRGINQPQHF
TGTGCCAGCAGTTTGGTCAGGGGAATCAATCAGCCCCAGCATTTT
>TRBJ2-2|-|TRBV10-3|15|TRBD1
CATAGDRGNTGELFF
TGTGCCACCGCAGGGGACAGGGGGAACACCGGGGAGCTGTTTTTT
>TRBJ1-5|once|TRBV4-1|16|-
CASSQDRGLGNQPQHF
TGCGCCAGCAGCCAAGATAGAGGGTTGGGCAATCAGCCCCAGCATTTT
>TRBJ2-1|-|TRBV7-2|17|-
CASSRLGSGTVYNEQFF
TGTGCCAGCAGCCGCCTGGGTAGCGGGACAGTTTACAATGAGCAGTTCTTC
>TRBJ2-3|-|TRBV4-1|17|TRBD2
CASSQGGTSPIFDTQYF
TGCGCCAGCAGCCAAGGAGGGACTAGCCCTATTTTTGATACGCAGTATTTT
>TRBJ2-5|-|TRBV27|15|TRBD2
CASMLAGGFGETQYF
TGTGCCAGCATGCTAGCGGGGGGGTTTGGAGAGACCCAGTACTTC
>TRBJ1-2|-|TRBV7-8|12|-
CASSLGSYGYTF
TGTGCCAGCAGCTTGGGAAGCTATGGCTACACCTTC
>TRBJ2-1|-|TRBV20-1|11|-
CSAHGYNEQFF
TGCAGTGCTCACGGCTACAATGAGCAGTTCTTC
>TRBJ2-7|-|TRBV5-1|15|-
CASSLVEESSYEQYF
TGCGCCAGCAGCTTGGTGGAAGAGAGCTCCTACGAGCAGTACTTC
>TRBJ2-7|-|TRBV9|12|TRBD2
CASSPAGGEQYF
TGTGCCAGCAGCCCAGCGGGAGGCGAGCAGTACTTC
>TRBJ2-7|-|TRBV19|14|TRBD1
CASSMGQGSYEQYF
TGTGCCAGTAGTATGGGACAGGGTTCCTACGAGCAGTACTTC
>TRBJ1-6|-|TRBV19|14|-
CASSIDPENSPLHF
TGTGCCAGTAGTATAGACCCAGAGAATTCACCCCTCCACTTT
>TRBJ2-3|-|TRBV6-6|16|TRBD2
CASSPSTSAGTDTQYF
TGTGCCAGCAGTCCCTCGACTAGCGCGGGCACAGATACGCAGTATTTT
>TRBJ2-5|-|TRBV19|12|-
CASSTTQETQYF
TGTGCCAGTAGTACCACACAAGAGACCCAGTACTTC
>TRBJ2-2|-|TRBV7-9|15|-
CASSDSTIPTGELFF
TGTGCCAGCAGCGACTCTACCATTCCCACCGGGGAGCTGTTTTTT
>TRBJ1-3|-|TRBV30|13|-
CAWSAGTGNTIYF
TGTGCCTGGAGTGCAGGGACTGGAAACACCATATATTTT
>TRBJ2-1|-|TRBV28|17|-
CASSRSFLAFAYNEQFF
TGTGCCAGCAGTCGTTCCTTCTTAGCCTTTGCCTACAATGAGCAGTTCTTC
>TRBJ2-7|-|TRBV6-1|14|-
CASKSFLRGHEQYF
TGTGCCAGCAAATCTTTTCTACGGGGCCACGAGCAGTACTTC
>TRBJ1-2|-|TRBV4-3|17|TRBD1
CASSQVAPGQTNYGYTF
TGCGCCAGCAGCCAAGTTGCCCCGGGACAGACTAACTATGGCTACACCTTC
>TRBJ1-2|few|TRBV28|13|TRBD1
CASKQGANYGYTF
TGTGCCAGCAAGCAGGGGGCTAACTATGGCTACACCTTC
>TRBJ2-5|-|TRBV5-1|11|-
CASSQTETQYF
TGCGCCAGCAGCCAGACGGAGACCCAGTACTTC
>TRBJ2-5|-|TRBV5-6|15|TRBD1
CASSPDRTGQETQYF
TGTGCCAGCAGCCCTGATAGGACAGGACAAGAGACCCAGTACTTC
>TRBJ2-5|-|TRBV5-4|14|-
CASSLAGSQETQYF
TGTGCCAGCAGCTTGGCCGGCAGTCAAGAGACCCAGTACTTC
>TRBJ2-2|few|TRBV19|15|TRBD2
CASSIGLANTGELFF
TGTGCCAGTAGTATTGGACTAGCGAACACCGGGGAGCTGTTTTTT
>TRBJ2-5|few|TRBV9|14|-
CASSVDGVGETQYF
TGTGCCAGCAGCGTAGATGGGGTCGGGGAGACCCAGTACTTC
>TRBJ2-2|-|TRBV14|15|-
CASSQGLGVLGELFF
TGTGCCAGCAGCCAAGGTCTGGGAGTGCTCGGGGAGCTGTTTTTT
>TRBJ2-6|once|TRBV19|16|-
CASSIGKAAGANVLTF
TGTGCCAGTAGTATAGGGAAGGCGGCTGGGGCCAACGTCCTGACTTTC
>TRBJ2-5|-|TRBV6-6|14|TRBD1
CASSYTGGEETQYF
TGTGCCAGCAGTTATACAGGGGGAGAGGAGACCCAGTACTTC
>TRBJ2-3|-|TRBV6-5|15|-
CASRVRGSGTDTQYF
TGTGCCAGCAGAGTGAGGGGGTCAGGGACAGATACGCAGTATTTT